This passage covers 26 T cell receptor beta chains from one sample sequenced in a study of T cells after somatic rescue of genetic block. The protocol was immunoSEQ multiplex PCR, while the TCRdb copy is restricted to in-frame clones and leaves out a portion. This table has about 63,000 clones, just over 90% appearing once. The sample taken for sequencing was peripheral blood mononuclear cells (PBMCs). The origin of the receptors is a man aged 35 to 55.

The chain is built from TRBV7-9 and TRBJ2-5, with D possibly called TRBD1 or TRBD2 (5 bases each). The CDR3 spans 14 residues. Trimming stripped 2 bases from V and 4 bases from J, with 11 bases between. The germline gives CDR1 SEHNR, CDR2 FQNEAQ (reference sequence). The CDR3 DNA sequence: TGTGCCAGCAGCTTACGGGGCCCGCCAGAGACCCAGTACTTC. Translation: CASSLRGPPETQYF.

The rearrangement uses TRBV5-1 and TRBJ2-7; 10 nucleotides align to TRBD2. Germline CDR1 SGHRS, CDR2 YFSETQ. The V gene end was trimmed by 5 bases and the J gene end by 6 bases; junction bases not matched to a gene: 8. The length of the CDR3 is 14 residues. CDR3 in amino acids: CASSSSGGPLEQYF. In DNA form, the CDR3 reads TGCGCCAGCAGTTCTAGCGGGGGACCTCTCGAGCAGTACTTC. Full variable domain (outside the CDR3, taken from reference TRBV5-1 and TRBJ2-7): KAGVTQTPRYLIKTRGQQVTLSCSPISGHRSVSWYQQTPGQGLQFLFEYFSETQRNKGNFPGRFSGRQFSNSRSEMNVSTLELGDSALYLCASSSSGGPLEQYFGPGTRLTVT.

The J gene is TRBJ2-1, the V gene TRBV5-4; 7 positions agree with TRBD2. This CDR3 is built from 13 residues. Trimming at V came to 3 bases and at J to 9 bases, leaving 6 bases not matched to a gene. Germline loops: CDR1 SGHNT, CDR2 YYREEE (reference sequence). The CDR3, as DNA: TGTGCCAGCAGCTGGGGGGGGAGGCGTGAGCAGTTCTTC. It yields the protein CASSWGGRREQFF.

This sequence joins TRBV5-1 and TRBJ2-5, with a tentative D call TRBD2 (6 bases). CDR3 length: 15 residues. V was clipped by 1 base and J by 5 bases, with 15 bases between them. From germline, CDR1 is SGHRS and CDR2 YFSETQ. CDR3 nucleotide sequence: TGCGCCAGCAGCTTGAGGCGGGACCGACGGGAGACCCAGTACTTC. Translated: CASSLRRDRRETQYF.

The chain recombines TRBV18 with TRBJ1-3; D not certain. Looked up from germline, CDR1 is KGHSH and CDR2 is LQKENI. V gave up 3 bases and J gave up 4 bases, with 10 bases separating them. The CDR3 contains 14 residues. The CDR3 region is CASSPGAGGNTIYF. In DNA form, the CDR3 reads TGTGCCAGCTCACCGGGCGCTGGGGGAAACACCATATATTTT.

The V gene is TRBV6-1, the J gene TRBJ1-1; D gene uncertain. Germline V CDR1 and CDR2: MNHNS, SASEGT. The CDR3 is made up of 15 amino acids. The V end lost 0 bases, the J end lost 2 bases, and 10 bases lay between the germline ends. CDR3 amino acids: CASSEAGRLNTEAFF. The CDR3 DNA is TGTGCCAGCAGTGAAGCGGGGAGACTAAACACTGAAGCTTTCTTT.

This chain links TRBV18 with TRBJ2-7, with 9 positions matching TRBD2. The trim removed 2 bases at V and 0 bases at J, leaving 2 bases unmatched. The CDR3 consists of 15 residues. CDR1 is KGHSH and CDR2 is LQKENI in the germline V gene. The CDR3 nucleotides are TGTGCCAGCTCACCATCTAGCGGGAACTCCTACGAGCAGTACTTC. Protein: CASSPSSGNSYEQYF.

The rearrangement links TRBV30 to TRBJ2-4, with TRBD2 identical over 12 bases. The CDR3 totals 17 residues. The germline gives CDR1 GTSNPN, CDR2 SVGIG (reference sequence). The V and J ends lost 5 bases and 3 bases, in that order; junction bases with no gene match: 11. The DNA of the CDR3 is TGTGCCTGGGTGGCTAGCGGGAGGGCCCAGATCAAAAACATTCAGTACTTC. Its translation: CAWVASGRAQIKNIQYF.

The V and J genes are TRBV5-1 and TRBJ1-1, with 9 bases identical to TRBD1. CDR1 is SGHRS, CDR2 YFSETQ, per germline. The CDR3 consists of 14 residues. J was trimmed by 5 bases and V by 4 bases; bases with no gene match: 6. CDR3 amino acids: CASSPGTGLTEAFF. For the CDR3, the DNA is TGCGCCAGCAGCCCCGGGACAGGGCTGACTGAAGCTTTCTTT.

V gene TRBV6-1 combines with J gene TRBJ1-1; D is unresolved. Per germline, CDR1 MNHNS and CDR2 SASEGT. The CDR3 is 12 amino acids. Trimming took off 2 bases at V and 7 bases at J, with 8 bases between the two ends. The CDR3 DNA follows: TGTGCCAGCAGTGAACCCAGGAGTGAAGCTTTCTTT. This encodes CASSEPRSEAFF.

V usage is TRBV29-1 and J usage is TRBJ2-5; D remains ambiguous. V lost 2 bases and J 4 bases, leaving 8 bases between the germline ends. Per the germline V gene, CDR1 is SQVTM and CDR2 is ANQGSEA. CDR3 length: 12 amino acids. This CDR3 reads CSVESSGETQYF. Here the CDR3 DNA reads TGCAGCGTTGAAAGCAGTGGAGAGACCCAGTACTTC.

The V gene is TRBV6-5, the J gene TRBJ1-4, with 8 bases aligning to TRBD1. Unmatched junction bases numbered 2, after V lost 2 bases and J lost 0 bases. The CDR3 has 16 amino acids. Per the germline V gene, CDR1 is MNHEY and CDR2 is SVGAGI. The DNA for the CDR3 is TGTGCCAGCAGTTACGGGACAGGACCAACTAATGAAAAACTGTTTTTT. Translated, it gives CASSYGTGPTNEKLFF.

This sequence joins TRBV11-2 and TRBJ2-1; D remains ambiguous. This CDR3 contains 12 residues. Trimming took 3 bases from V and 10 from J, leaving 10 bases between them. Germline V gene lookup returns CDR1 SGHAT and CDR2 FQNNGV. The CDR3 nucleotides read TGTGCCAGCAGCTTTATCCAGCCAGAGCAGTTCTTC. It translates to CASSFIQPEQFF.

The rearrangement joins TRBV9 to TRBJ2-7, with TRBD1 matching 11 bases. The CDR3 has 15 amino acids. After removal of 4 bases from V and 9 bases from J, the junction contained 12 bases not matched to a gene. Germline V lookup: CDR1 SGDLS, CDR2 YYNGEE. CDR3 DNA: TGTGCCAGCAGCCTGGAGGACAGGGGGCGTGAGGGGCAGTACTTC. This sequence encodes CASSLEDRGREGQYF. The full variable domain, with the rest looked up from reference TRBV9 and TRBJ2-7, is DSGVTQTPKHLITATGQRVTLRCSPRSGDLSVYWYQQSLDQGLQFLIQYYNGEERAKGNILERFSAQQFPDLHSELNLSSLELGDSALYFCASSLEDRGREGQYFGPGTRLTVT.

This clone has only one observation. The chain uses TRBV2 and TRBJ2-5; 7 bases match TRBD1. The closer fit of TRBJ2-7 to the DNA end suggests the J call may be wrong. Germline V gives CDR1 SNHLY, CDR2 FYNNEI. The CDR3 loop spans 15 amino acids. CDR3 nucleotide sequence: TGTGCCAGCAGGGAAATTGGGGGACAGCCCTACGAGCAGTACTTC. Amino acid sequence: CASREIGGQPYEQYF.

The rearrangement joins TRBV7-9 to TRBJ2-6; 8 nucleotides align to TRBD1. Germline V gene lookup returns CDR1 SEHNR and CDR2 FQNEAQ (reference sequence). Losses at the gene ends were 5 bases for V and 2 bases for J; bases not matched to a gene: 2. This CDR3 contains 15 residues. The CDR3 region has the DNA TGTGCCAGCAGCCCGGACAGGGCTGGGGCCAACGTCCTGACTTTC. It is translated as CASSPDRAGANVLTF.

This clone was counted once. The chain combines TRBV6-5 with TRBJ2-7; no clear D gene. The ends were cut back, 0 bases at V and 6 bases at J, with 6 bases in the middle. CDR1 MNHEY and CDR2 SVGAGI come from the germline V gene. This CDR3 contains 12 residues. CDR3 nucleotides: TGTGCCAGCAGTTACTCGACGGGCGAGCAGTACTTC. Its protein is CASSYSTGEQYF.

This chain connects TRBV4-2 to TRBJ1-2; D is undetermined. Trimming cost V 1 base and J 4 bases, with 10 bases left between them. The CDR3 extends over 14 amino acids. Germline CDR1 is LGHNA and CDR2 is YNFKEQ. This CDR3 reads CASSQASDSYGYTF. The DNA of the CDR3 is TGTGCCAGCAGCCAAGCCTCGGACTCCTATGGCTACACCTTC.

V is TRBV5-1 and J is TRBJ2-7; D is ambiguous. The germline V gene has CDR1 SGHRS and CDR2 YFSETQ. With 3 bases removed from V and 0 bases from J, the gap between germline ends came to 1 base. The CDR3 contains 11 residues. The DNA of the CDR3 is TGCGCCAGCAGCTCCTCCTACGAGCAGTACTTC. Translated: CASSSSYEQYF. Filled out from reference TRBV5-1 and TRBJ2-7, the complete variable domain reads KAGVTQTPRYLIKTRGQQVTLSCSPISGHRSVSWYQQTPGQGLQFLFEYFSETQRNKGNFPGRFSGRQFSNSRSEMNVSTLELGDSALYLCASSSSYEQYFGPGTRLTVT.

The J gene is TRBJ2-1, the V gene TRBV11-2; 10 bases fit TRBD2. The V gene end was trimmed by 5 bases and the J gene end by 10 bases; junction bases not matched to a gene: 11. Germline V gene sequence: CDR1 SGHAT, CDR2 FQNNGV. The CDR3 consists of 15 residues. CDR3 DNA: TGTGCCAGCAGCGCAGGGGCTAGCGGGAGTGAAGAGCAGTTCTTC. Its protein is CASSAGASGSEEQFF. The full variable domain, its missing parts supplied by reference TRBV11-2 and TRBJ2-1, is EAGVAQSPRYKIIEKRQSVAFWCNPISGHATLYWYQQILGQGPKLLIQFQNNGVVDDSQLPKDRFSAERLKGVDSTLKIQPAKLEDSAVYLCASSAGASGSEEQFFGPGTRLTVL.

The chain employs TRBV28 and TRBJ1-2, with a weak D call TRBD1 (5 bases). Germline V gene sequence: CDR1 MDHEN, CDR2 SYDVKM. This CDR3 is 16 amino acids long. The V end lost 3 bases, the J end lost 0 bases, and 14 bases lay between the germline ends. The CDR3 DNA reads as TGTGCCAGCAGTTTTTCCCGGGGCGCTGCTAACTATGGCTACACCTTC. Protein sequence: CASSFSRGAANYGYTF.

This chain connects TRBV30 to TRBJ1-3; TRBD1 matches at 9 bases. This CDR3 contains 13 residues. J lost 10 bases, V lost 3 bases, and 7 bases had no gene match. The germline CDR1 and CDR2 sequences are GTSNPN and SVGIG (reference sequence). The CDR3: CAWRTGGGSTIYF. CDR3 DNA sequence: TGTGCCTGGAGGACAGGGGGTGGAAGTACCATATATTTT.

This clone was counted once. The chain is built from TRBV11-2 and TRBJ2-5; TRBD2 agrees at 8 bases. Per germline, CDR1 SGHAT and CDR2 FQNNGV. The CDR3 spans 15 residues. V lost 4 bases to trimming and J lost 4 bases; unmatched junction nucleotides: 8. For the CDR3, the DNA is TGTGCCAGCAGCTCCTGGACTAGCAGAGGAGAGACCCAGTACTTC. Amino acid sequence: CASSSWTSRGETQYF. Full variable domain (outside the CDR3, taken from reference TRBV11-2 and TRBJ2-5): EAGVAQSPRYKIIEKRQSVAFWCNPISGHATLYWYQQILGQGPKLLIQFQNNGVVDDSQLPKDRFSAERLKGVDSTLKIQPAKLEDSAVYLCASSSWTSRGETQYFGPGTRLLVL.

The chain joins TRBV19 to TRBJ1-1, with TRBD1 as a possible D gene (5 bases). Germline CDR1 is LNHDA and CDR2 is SQIVND (reference sequence). The V end lost 9 bases, the J end lost 0 bases, and 14 bases lay between the germline ends. CDR3 length: 14 residues. The CDR3 nucleotides are TGTGCCAGACAGACAGTCTTTTTGAACACTGAAGCTTTCTTT. Translation: CARQTVFLNTEAFF.

The chain carries TRBV19 and TRBJ1-5; the D is unclear. CDR1 and CDR2 from the germline V gene are LNHDA and SQIVND (reference sequence). The CDR3 is 15 residues long. Trimming took 3 bases from V and 0 from J, leaving 9 bases between them. The CDR3 DNA reads as TGTGCCAGTAGTATGGCCTCTTATAGCAATCAGCCCCAGCATTTT. It is translated as CASSMASYSNQPQHF.

CDR3 region: CASGLVDTEAFF. The CDR3 nucleotides are TGTGCTAGTGGTTTGGTAGACACTGAAGCTTTCTTT. The chain recombines TRBV12-5 with TRBJ1-1; unclear D gene. Germline CDR1 LGHNT, CDR2 FRNRAP. The length of the CDR3 is 12 residues. V gave up 0 bases and J gave up 3 bases, with 2 bases separating them.